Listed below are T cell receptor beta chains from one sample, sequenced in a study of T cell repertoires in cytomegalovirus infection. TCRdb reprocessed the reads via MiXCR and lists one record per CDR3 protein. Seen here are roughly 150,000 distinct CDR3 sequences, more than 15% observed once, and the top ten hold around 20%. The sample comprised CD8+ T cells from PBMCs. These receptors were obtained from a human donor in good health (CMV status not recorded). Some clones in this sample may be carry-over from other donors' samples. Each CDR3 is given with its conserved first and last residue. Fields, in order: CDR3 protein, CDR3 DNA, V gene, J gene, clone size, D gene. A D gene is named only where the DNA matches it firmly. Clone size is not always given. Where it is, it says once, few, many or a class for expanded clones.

cdr3_aa: CATSRDPGRLIPLHF
cdr3_nt: TGTGCCACCAGCAGAGATCCAGGGCGTTTAATACCCCTCCACTTT
v_call: TRBV15
j_call: TRBJ1-6
clone_size: few
d_call: .

cdr3_aa: CASSYSQRERAEQFF
cdr3_nt: TGTGCCAGCAGTTACTCCCAGCGGGAGAGAGCTGAGCAGTTCTTC
v_call: TRBV6-2/TRBV6-3
j_call: TRBJ2-1
clone_size: few
d_call: TRBD2

cdr3_aa: CASSLDRGNVEQFF
cdr3_nt: TGTGCCAGCAGCTTAGACAGAGGGAATGTTGAGCAGTTCTTC
v_call: TRBV11-1
j_call: TRBJ2-1
clone_size: .
d_call: .

cdr3_aa: CASSLRDFANTGELFF
cdr3_nt: TGTGCCAGCAGTTTGAGGGACTTCGCGAACACCGGGGAGCTGTTTTTT
v_call: TRBV28
j_call: TRBJ2-2
clone_size: .
d_call: .

cdr3_aa: CASSQVQGGEQYF
cdr3_nt: TGCGCCAGCAGCCAAGTCCAGGGTGGCGAGCAGTACTTC
v_call: TRBV4-1
j_call: TRBJ2-7
clone_size: .
d_call: .

cdr3_aa: CSVDLGQGLYGYTF
cdr3_nt: TGCAGCGTTGATCTGGGCCAGGGGTTATATGGCTACACCTTC
v_call: TRBV29-1
j_call: TRBJ1-2
clone_size: .
d_call: .

cdr3_aa: CASRLTSEHSDNEQVF
cdr3_nt: TGCGCCAGCAGGCTGACTAGCGAACACTCCGACAATGAGCAGGTCTTC
v_call: TRBV10-2
j_call: TRBJ2-1
clone_size: .
d_call: TRBD2

cdr3_aa: CASSYSTSGGYEQYF
cdr3_nt: TGTGCCAGCAGTTACTCGACTAGCGGGGGCTACGAGCAGTACTTC
v_call: TRBV6-2/TRBV6-3
j_call: TRBJ2-7
clone_size: .
d_call: TRBD2

cdr3_aa: CASSLWRDRGGSYEQYF
cdr3_nt: TGTGCCAGCAGTTTATGGAGGGACAGGGGGGGTTCCTACGAGCAGTACTTC
v_call: TRBV28
j_call: TRBJ2-7
clone_size: few
d_call: TRBD1

cdr3_aa: CASSPSGQTEGYTF
cdr3_nt: TGCGCCAGCAGCCCTTCAGGACAGACTGAGGGCTACACCTTC
v_call: TRBV5-1
j_call: TRBJ1-2
clone_size: .
d_call: .

cdr3_aa: CASSPGAGGSYNEQFF
cdr3_nt: TGTGCCAGCAGCCCAGGGGCGGGAGGATCATACAATGAGCAGTTCTTC
v_call: TRBV7-8
j_call: TRBJ2-1
clone_size: .
d_call: TRBD2

cdr3_aa: CASSLQVIYEQYF
cdr3_nt: TGTGCCAGCAGCTTACAGGTAATCTACGAGCAGTACTTC
v_call: TRBV7-2
j_call: TRBJ2-7
clone_size: .
d_call: .

cdr3_aa: CASSLALRDGAREAFF
cdr3_nt: TGTGCCAGCAGTTTAGCGCTACGGGACGGGGCCAGGGAAGCTTTCTTT
v_call: TRBV12-3/TRBV12-4
j_call: TRBJ1-1
clone_size: .
d_call: .

cdr3_aa: CASRVTGDRGGEQYF
cdr3_nt: TGTGCCAGCAGGGTGACTGGAGACAGGGGAGGCGAGCAGTACTTC
v_call: TRBV28
j_call: TRBJ2-7
clone_size: .
d_call: TRBD1

cdr3_aa: CASSLALAGGGDTQYF
cdr3_nt: TGTGCCAGCAGCTTAGCCCTAGCGGGAGGCGGAGATACGCAGTATTTT
v_call: TRBV7-2
j_call: TRBJ2-3
clone_size: .
d_call: TRBD2

cdr3_aa: CASTQTASGNNEQFF
cdr3_nt: TGTGCCAGCACCCAGACGGCTTCGGGGAACAATGAGCAGTTCTTC
v_call: TRBV11-2
j_call: TRBJ2-1
clone_size: .
d_call: .

cdr3_aa: CASSETSGGDPGGNEQFF
cdr3_nt: TGTGCCAGCAGCGAGACTAGCGGGGGGGACCCGGGCGGGAATGAGCAGTTCTTC
v_call: TRBV7-2
j_call: TRBJ2-1
clone_size: few
d_call: TRBD2